This T cell receptor beta chain was captured in a study of graft-versus-host responses after intestinal transplantation. The CDR3 runs 13 residues. The germline V gene encodes CDR1 MNHEY and CDR2 SVGAGI. As to this clone: Relative to the germline gene, one junction end is altered; a read error may explain this.

Measured with immunoSEQ multiplex PCR; TCRdb has only the in-frame clones, and not every one. The sample consists of several thousand clones, around 24% of them appearing once. Sequences were derived from alloreactive CD4+ T cells from a mixed lymphocyte reaction culture, sampled before transplantation. Subset specified: CFSE-low proliferating T cells sorted from roughly six-day pre-transplant mixed lymphocyte reaction (GvH or HvG direction). The sequence was collected from a human patient who was an organ donor for intestinal transplantation. The chain uses TRBV6-5 and TRBJ2-2; D is unresolved. Written as DNA, the CDR3 is TGTGCCATCAGTGGGTCCTACACCGGGGAGCTGTTTTTT. Translating it yields CAISGSYTGELFF.